These T cell receptor beta chains were read from a single sample in a study of blood T cell repertoires in COVID-19. Clones were read by immunoSEQ multiplex PCR, and TCRdb kept only the in-frame ones, dropping some. The repertoire consists of about 170,000 clones, with approximately 81% occurring once and the leading ten covering more than 9%. The sequencing sample was made of peripheral blood. These receptors all come from a woman of 80 years or more with active or convalescent COVID-19. CDR3s include the opening cysteine and the closing phenylalanine or tryptophan. Each record gives: J gene, V gene, D gene, clone size, CDR3 DNA, CDR3 protein. A D gene is named only where the DNA matches it firmly. Not every row has a clone size; where given, it reads once, few, many or a size class.

J: TRBJ1-5; V: TRBV5-4; D: -; size: -; DNA: TGTGCCAGCAGCTTGGGAGTATCCAATCAGCCCCAGCATTTT; CDR3: CASSLGVSNQPQHF
J: TRBJ1-1; V: TRBV7-3; D: -; size: -; DNA: TGTGCCAGCAGCTTCCAGGTTAACGCTGAAGCTTTCTTT; CDR3: CASSFQVNAEAFF
J: TRBJ2-5; V: TRBV20-1; D: TRBD2; size: once; DNA: TGCAGTGCTAGTACTAGCGGGAGAGGAGAGACCCAGTACTTC; CDR3: CSASTSGRGETQYF
J: TRBJ2-2; V: TRBV5-1; D: TRBD1; size: -; DNA: TGCGCCAGCAGGCGGGACAGGGGGTTTGCCGGGGAGCTGTTTTTT; CDR3: CASRRDRGFAGELFF
J: TRBJ2-7; V: TRBV7-6; D: -; size: -; DNA: TGTGCCAGCAGCTTAGGGGCACGAATCTACGAGCAGTACTTC; CDR3: CASSLGARIYEQYF
J: TRBJ1-5; V: TRBV7-8; D: TRBD1; size: -; DNA: TGTGCCAGCAGCCCGGACAGGGGGCGCCAGGTAAATCAGCCCCAGCATTTT; CDR3: CASSPDRGRQVNQPQHF
J: TRBJ1-1; V: TRBV30; D: -; size: once; DNA: TGTGCCGGGAACACGGAGCACACTGAAGCTTTCTTT; CDR3: CAGNTEHTEAFF
J: TRBJ2-5; V: TRBV4-1; D: TRBD1; size: -; DNA: TGCGCCAGCAGCCAAGGGGACAGGGGGCCAGGGACCCAGTACTTC; CDR3: CASSQGDRGPGTQYF
J: TRBJ2-5; V: TRBV6-1; D: TRBD2; size: -; DNA: TGTGCCAGCAGTGAATTGGGGGGGAGATTTGGGGAGACCCAGTACTTC; CDR3: CASSELGGRFGETQYF
J: TRBJ1-2; V: TRBV19; D: TRBD1; size: -; DNA: TGTGCCAGTAGTAGGAATACCGGGACAGGGGGCCGAGGCTACACCTTC; CDR3: CASSRNTGTGGRGYTF
J: TRBJ1-1; V: TRBV7-9; D: -; size: -; DNA: TGTGCCAGCAGCTGGCCGGGACAGAACACTGAAGCTTTCTTT; CDR3: CASSWPGQNTEAFF